These 5 T cell receptor beta chains originate from one sample sequenced in a study of CD8+ T cells in alopecia areata. Investigators isolated RNA and reverse transcribed it into cDNA to act as the sequencing template. This table comes from immunoSEQ multiplex PCR, and its TCRdb copy is limited to in-frame clones, with some not included. This sample has 150,000 to 200,000 clones, with about 54% found just once. Input material: CD4+ T cells sorted from blood. Receptor source: a human donor in good health.

This chain uses TRBV29-1 with TRBJ2-4; tentatively, D is TRBD1 (7 bases). V was pared by 6 bases and J by 3 bases, with 18 bases between. Per germline, CDR1 SQVTM and CDR2 ANQGSEA. This CDR3 spans 15 amino acids. CDR3 nucleotides: TGCAGCGTCCGGGGGACAGACGCTGGCAAAAACATTCAGTACTTC. This codes for CSVRGTDAGKNIQYF.

The genes are TRBV29-1 and TRBJ1-2; perhaps TRBD1 as D (5 bases). The V end was cut by 4 bases, the J end by 5 bases, with 8 bases between. This CDR3 spans 11 amino acids. Per germline, CDR1 SQVTM and CDR2 ANQGSEA. In nucleotides, the CDR3 is TGCAGCGTTGGCCGACAGTATGGCTACACCTTC. Translation gives CSVGRQYGYTF. The full variable domain, its missing parts supplied by reference TRBV29-1 and TRBJ1-2, is SAVISQKPSRDICQRGTSLTIQCQVDSQVTMMFWYRQQPGQSLTLIATANQGSEATYESGFVIDKFPISRPNLTFSTLTVSNMSPEDSSIYLCSVGRQYGYTFGSGTRLTVV.

The chain is built from TRBV7-8 and TRBJ1-5; D unclear. The CDR3 sequence is 14 residues long. CDR1 and CDR2 (germline): SGHVS, FQNEAQ. The V end lost 0 bases, the J end lost 3 bases, and 6 bases lay between the germline ends. The CDR3 reads CASSLARVNQPQHF. CDR3 coding DNA: TGTGCCAGCAGCTTAGCGCGGGTCAATCAGCCCCAGCATTTT.

The chain uses TRBV28 and TRBJ2-3; no firm D call. There are 14 residues in the CDR3. Germline values: CDR1 MDHEN, CDR2 SYDVKM. The germline V and J ends were trimmed by 0 bases and 2 bases, with 6 bases remaining between them. The CDR3 coding sequence is TGTGCCAGCAGTTTATGGAGGCCCACAGATACGCAGTATTTT. It is translated as CASSLWRPTDTQYF.

This clone was detected only once. The gene calls are TRBV6-6 and TRBJ2-7; perhaps D is TRBD1 or TRBD2 (5 bases each). The CDR3 has 13 amino acids. V was cut by 6 bases and J by 4 bases, with 13 bases left in between. The germline gives CDR1 MNHNY, CDR2 SVGAGI (reference sequence). The CDR3 here is CASSPTRGYEQYF. CDR3 in DNA: TGTGCCAGCAGCCCCACGAGGGGTTACGAGCAGTACTTC.